This paragraph covers one T cell receptor (beta chain) sequence. V gave up 1 base and J gave up 7 bases, with 11 bases separating them. CDR3 size: 13 residues. The germline CDR1 and CDR2 sequences are SGHRS and YFSETQ. This specimen comes from a study of technical replicates of blood from a few donors. The table came from immunoSEQ multiplex PCR; TCRdb's copy has only in-frame clones and leaves some out. Of tens of thousands of clones in the sample, approximately 91% are singletons; the top ten hold approximately 5%. The chain joins TRBV5-1 to TRBJ1-1; weak D call: TRBD1 (5 bases). Sequences were obtained from PBMCs. The sequence was obtained from a human donor in good health. Some clones in this sample may be carry-over from other donors' samples. The CDR3 sequence is CASSLMGEGEAFF. The CDR3 DNA is TGCGCCAGCAGCTTGATGGGGGAGGGTGAAGCTTTCTTT. Full variable domain (missing parts from reference TRBV5-1 and TRBJ1-1): KAGVTQTPRYLIKTRGQQVTLSCSPISGHRSVSWYQQTPGQGLQFLFEYFSETQRNKGNFPGRFSGRQFSNSRSEMNVSTLELGDSALYLCASSLMGEGEAFFGQGTRLTVV.